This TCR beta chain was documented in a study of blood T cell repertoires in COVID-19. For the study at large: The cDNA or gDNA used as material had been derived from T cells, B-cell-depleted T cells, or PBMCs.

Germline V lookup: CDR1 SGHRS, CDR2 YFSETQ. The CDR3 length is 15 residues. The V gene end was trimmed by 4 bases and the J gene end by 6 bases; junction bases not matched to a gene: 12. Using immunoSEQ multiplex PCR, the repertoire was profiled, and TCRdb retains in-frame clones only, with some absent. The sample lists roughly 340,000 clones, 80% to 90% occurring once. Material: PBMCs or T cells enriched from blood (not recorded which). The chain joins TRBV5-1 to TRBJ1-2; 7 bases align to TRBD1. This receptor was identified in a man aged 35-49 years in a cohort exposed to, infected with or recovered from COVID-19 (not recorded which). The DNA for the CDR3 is TGCGCCAGCAGCAAGTTAGCTCCCACAGGGGATGGCTACACCTTC. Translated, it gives CASSKLAPTGDGYTF.